This T cell receptor beta chain emerged from a study of blood T cell repertoires in COVID-19. Study-wide background: The United States, Italy and Spain supplied acute and convalescent COVID-19 samples.

Sequencing was performed with immunoSEQ multiplex PCR; in TCRdb, only in-frame clones are kept and a portion is missing. The sample comprises 300,000 to 400,000 clones, more than 90% of which are singletons, and 3.9% rests with the top ten. Losses at the gene ends were 6 bases for V and 5 bases for J; bases not matched to a gene: 11. CDR1 is ENHRY, CDR2 SYGVKD, per germline. The CDR3 length is 15 residues. This chain joins TRBV10-3 and TRBJ1-2; TRBD1 matches at 8 bases. This TCR came from a woman aged 30 to 39 who had been exposed to COVID-19. The specimen was PBMCs or T cells enriched from blood (not recorded which). The CDR3 spells CAIRVQTGAEYGYTF. CDR3 in DNA: TGTGCCATCAGAGTTCAGACAGGGGCGGAGTATGGCTACACCTTC.